This TCR beta chain was documented in a study of cytomegalovirus exposure and HLA in healthy donors. About the research overall: Within an early data release were roughly 90 million unique TCRs drawn from HLA-typed donors. The study, taken as a whole, reports: The authors listed 180 or so TCR beta chains as cytomegalovirus-associated. Most TCR sequences showed up rarely, but some public TCRs showed up in many donors.

The V end was cut by 1 base, the J end by 6 bases, with 10 bases between. CDR1 is SGHVS and CDR2 is FQNEAQ in the germline V gene. The CDR3 is 14 residues long. The PCR was carried out with 60 Vbeta primers and 13 Jbeta primers. This table comes from immunoSEQ multiplex PCR, and its TCRdb copy is limited to in-frame clones, with some not included. This sample's clone table lists about 59,000 clones. On this clone itself: What it binds is not known.

Nominally healthy donors were sampled, though unrecorded immune exposures were likely. The chain is built from TRBV7-8 and TRBJ1-5; unclear D gene. This sequence was found in a man aged 30 to 39 in good health and CMV-seropositive. Sequencing was carried out using PBMCs. The CDR3 nucleotides are TGTGCCAGCAGCTTAGTCCTTGTCGGTCAGCCCCAGCATTTT. Protein: CASSLVLVGQPQHF.